The TCR beta chain described here comes from a study of blood T cell repertoires in COVID-19. CDR3 length: 14 amino acids. In germline, CDR1 is SNHLY, CDR2 FYNNEI. V lost 6 bases, J lost 3 bases, and 9 bases lay in between. Assay: immunoSEQ multiplex PCR; the TCRdb copy retains only in-frame clones and omits some. The data show around 340,000 clones, approximately 86% seen once. The clonotype comes from a woman in her 40s with acute COVID-19. Input material: PBMCs or T cells enriched from blood (not recorded which). The V gene is TRBV2, the J gene TRBJ1-6; the D is unclear. This chain's CDR3 is CASRDAVYNSPLHF. Written as DNA, the CDR3 is TGTGCCAGCAGGGATGCGGTCTATAATTCACCCCTCCACTTT.